This entry features one T cell receptor beta chain sequence. V was trimmed by 4 bases and J by 8 bases, leaving 23 bases between them. The germline V gene encodes CDR1 KGHDR and CDR2 SFDVKD. This CDR3 contains 17 residues. The source of the sample is a study of blood T cell repertoires in COVID-19. Under the authors' procedure: Reference gene primers were amplified, and this amplification served to estimate nucleated cell counts. The data were produced by immunoSEQ multiplex PCR, yet TCRdb's version contains in-frame clones alone and is incomplete. Clone size and the V and J calls come from that table; the DNA yielded D and trimming. This table has around 360,000 clones, roughly 86% appearing once.

The sequenced sample was peripheral blood. The chain carries TRBV24-1 and TRBJ2-1; the D gene is possibly TRBD1 (6 bases). This receptor was identified in a woman between 25 and 40 years old with COVID-19, enrolled during active disease. DNA for the CDR3: TGTGCCACCAGTGACCCCCGGACAGACCGGGGATACGATGAGCAGTTCTTC. Translation gives CATSDPRTDRGYDEQFF.